This entry is about one T cell receptor (beta chain). These data come from a study of CD8 T cells in Susac syndrome. CD8+ and CD4+ T cells taken from blood had their TCR beta sequenced. Germline lookup yields CDR1 SGHDN and CDR2 FVKESK. Trimming cost V 2 bases and J 1 base; bases outside gene matches: 7. This CDR3 has 17 amino acids. Reverse transcription of about 0.5 to 1 ug RNA was carried out with random hexamers. Amplification of TCR beta CDR3 by immunoSEQ multiplex PCR spanned 54 Vbeta and 13 Jbeta. TCRdb re-called the immunoSEQ multiplex PCR reads through MiXCR, storing one row per CDR3 protein. The sample lists around 300,000 distinct CDR3 sequences, almost 85% occurring once.

The chain uses TRBV14 and TRBJ2-5; TRBD2 aligns across 10 bases. The source is a human donor with multiple sclerosis. Source material: CD8+ T cells from PBMCs. The CDR3 sequence is CASSQRASGRSQETQYF. DNA for the CDR3: TGTGCCAGCAGCCAAAGGGCTAGCGGGAGATCCCAAGAGACCCAGTACTTC.